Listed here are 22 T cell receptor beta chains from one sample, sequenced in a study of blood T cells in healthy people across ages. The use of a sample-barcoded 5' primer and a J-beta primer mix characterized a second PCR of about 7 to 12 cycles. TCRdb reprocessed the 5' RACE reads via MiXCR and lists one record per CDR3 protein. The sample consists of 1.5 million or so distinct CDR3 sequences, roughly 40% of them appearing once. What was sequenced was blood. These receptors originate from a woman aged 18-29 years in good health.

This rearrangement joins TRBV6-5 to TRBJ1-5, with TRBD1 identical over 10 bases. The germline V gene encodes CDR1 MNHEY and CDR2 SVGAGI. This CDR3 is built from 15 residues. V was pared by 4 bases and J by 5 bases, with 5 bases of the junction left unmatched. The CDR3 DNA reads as TGTGCCAGCAGTTGGACAGGGGGTCTGGATCAGCCCCAGCATTTT. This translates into CASSWTGGLDQPQHF.

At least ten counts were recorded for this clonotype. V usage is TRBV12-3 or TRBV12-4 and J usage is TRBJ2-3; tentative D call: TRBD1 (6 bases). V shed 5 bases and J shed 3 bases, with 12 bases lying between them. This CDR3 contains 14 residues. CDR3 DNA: TGTGCCAGCAGTCCTCTCCAGGGGACAGATACGCAGTATTTT. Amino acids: CASSPLQGTDTQYF.

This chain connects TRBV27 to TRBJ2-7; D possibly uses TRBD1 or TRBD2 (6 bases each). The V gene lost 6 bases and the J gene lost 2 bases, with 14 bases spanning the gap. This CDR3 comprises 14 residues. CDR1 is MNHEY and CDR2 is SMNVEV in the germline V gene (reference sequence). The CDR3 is CASRGGRGPYEQYF. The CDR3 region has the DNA TGTGCCAGCAGGGGAGGCAGGGGTCCCTACGAGCAGTACTTC.

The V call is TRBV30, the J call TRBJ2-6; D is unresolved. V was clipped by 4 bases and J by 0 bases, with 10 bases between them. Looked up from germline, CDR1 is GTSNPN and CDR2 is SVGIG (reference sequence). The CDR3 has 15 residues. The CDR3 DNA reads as TGTGCCTGGACGAGACCGATCTCTGGGGCCAACGTCCTGACTTTC. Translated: CAWTRPISGANVLTF.

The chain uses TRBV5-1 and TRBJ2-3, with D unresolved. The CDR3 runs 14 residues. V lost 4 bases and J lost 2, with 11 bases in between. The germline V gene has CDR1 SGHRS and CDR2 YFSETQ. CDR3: CASSVGAYTDTQYF. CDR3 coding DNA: TGCGCCAGCAGCGTGGGCGCCTACACAGATACGCAGTATTTT.

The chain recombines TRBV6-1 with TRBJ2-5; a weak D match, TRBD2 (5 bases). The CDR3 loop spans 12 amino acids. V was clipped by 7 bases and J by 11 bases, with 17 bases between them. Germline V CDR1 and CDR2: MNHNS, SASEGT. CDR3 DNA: TGTGCCAGCACCCCTTCGGGGAATGAGCAGTACTTC. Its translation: CASTPSGNEQYF.

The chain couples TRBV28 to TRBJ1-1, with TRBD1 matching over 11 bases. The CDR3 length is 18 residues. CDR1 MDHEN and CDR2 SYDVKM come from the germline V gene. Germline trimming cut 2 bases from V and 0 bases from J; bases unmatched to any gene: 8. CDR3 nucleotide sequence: TGTGCCAGCAGTTTACCCCGGGACAGGGGGGGCATGAACACTGAAGCTTTCTTT. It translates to CASSLPRDRGGMNTEAFF.

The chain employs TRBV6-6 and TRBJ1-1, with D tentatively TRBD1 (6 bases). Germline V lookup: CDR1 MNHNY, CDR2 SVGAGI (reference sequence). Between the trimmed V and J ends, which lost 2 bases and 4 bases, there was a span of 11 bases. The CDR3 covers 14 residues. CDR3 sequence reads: CASSYVWGATEAFF. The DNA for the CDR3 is TGTGCCAGCAGTTACGTTTGGGGGGCCACTGAAGCTTTCTTT.

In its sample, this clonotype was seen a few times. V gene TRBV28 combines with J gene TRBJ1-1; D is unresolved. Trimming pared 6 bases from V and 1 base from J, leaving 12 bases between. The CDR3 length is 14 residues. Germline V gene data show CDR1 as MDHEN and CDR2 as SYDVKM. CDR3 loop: CASSLAGSNTEAFF. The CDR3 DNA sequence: TGTGCCAGCAGCTTAGCGGGGTCGAACACTGAAGCTTTCTTT.

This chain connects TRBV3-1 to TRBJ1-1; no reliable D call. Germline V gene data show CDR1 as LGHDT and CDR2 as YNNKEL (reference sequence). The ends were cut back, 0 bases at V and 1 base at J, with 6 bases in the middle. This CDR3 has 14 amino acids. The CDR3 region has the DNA TGTGCCAGCAGCCAAGATGGGTGGAACACTGAAGCTTTCTTT. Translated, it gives CASSQDGWNTEAFF. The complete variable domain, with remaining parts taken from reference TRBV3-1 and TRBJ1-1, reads DTAVSQTPKYLVTQMGNDKSIKCEQNLGHDTMYWYKQDSKKFLKIMFSYNNKELIINETVPNRFSPKSPDKAHLNLHINSLELGDSAVYFCASSQDGWNTEAFFGQGTRLTVV.

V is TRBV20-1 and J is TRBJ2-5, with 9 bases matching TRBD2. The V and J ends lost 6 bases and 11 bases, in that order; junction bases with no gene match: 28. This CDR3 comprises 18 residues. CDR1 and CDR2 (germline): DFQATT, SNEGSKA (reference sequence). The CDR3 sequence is CSAQIAGAGFSKHNEQYF. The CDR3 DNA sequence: TGCAGTGCCCAAATAGCGGGGGCCGGATTTTCAAAGCACAATGAGCAGTACTTC.

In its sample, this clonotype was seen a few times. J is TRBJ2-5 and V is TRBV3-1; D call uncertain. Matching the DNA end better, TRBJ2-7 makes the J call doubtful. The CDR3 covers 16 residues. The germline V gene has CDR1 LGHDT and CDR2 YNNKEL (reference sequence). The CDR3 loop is CASSQDLEPSYYEQYF. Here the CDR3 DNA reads TGTGCCAGCAGCCAAGATTTGGAGCCCTCATACTACGAGCAGTACTTC.

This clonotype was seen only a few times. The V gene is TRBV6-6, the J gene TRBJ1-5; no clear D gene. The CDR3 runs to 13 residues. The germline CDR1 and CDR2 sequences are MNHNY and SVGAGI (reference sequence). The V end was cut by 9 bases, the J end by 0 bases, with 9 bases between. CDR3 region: CASYRNSNQPQHF. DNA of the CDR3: TGTGCCAGTTACAGAAATAGCAATCAGCCCCAGCATTTT.

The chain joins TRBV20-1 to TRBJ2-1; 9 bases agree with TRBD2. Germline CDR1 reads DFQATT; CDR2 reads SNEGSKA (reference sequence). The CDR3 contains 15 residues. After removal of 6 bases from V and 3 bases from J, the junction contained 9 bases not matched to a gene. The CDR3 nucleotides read TGCAGTGCCATAAAAGGGACTAGCAGCTACAATGAGCAGTTCTTC. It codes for CSAIKGTSSYNEQFF.

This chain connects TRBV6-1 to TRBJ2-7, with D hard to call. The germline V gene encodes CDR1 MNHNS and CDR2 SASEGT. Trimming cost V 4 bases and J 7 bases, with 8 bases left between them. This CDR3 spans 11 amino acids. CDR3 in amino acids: CASSAGHEQYF. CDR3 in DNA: TGTGCCAGCAGTGCGGGCCATGAGCAGTACTTC.

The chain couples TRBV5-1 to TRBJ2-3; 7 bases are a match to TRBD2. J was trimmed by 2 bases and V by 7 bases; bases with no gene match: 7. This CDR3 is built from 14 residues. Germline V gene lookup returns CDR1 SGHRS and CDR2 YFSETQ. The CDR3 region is CASEPGGSTDTQYF. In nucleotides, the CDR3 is TGCGCCAGCGAACCCGGGGGGTCCACAGATACGCAGTATTTT.

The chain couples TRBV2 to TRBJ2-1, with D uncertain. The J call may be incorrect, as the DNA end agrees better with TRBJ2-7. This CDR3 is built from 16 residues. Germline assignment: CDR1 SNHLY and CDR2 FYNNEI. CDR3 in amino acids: CANLPRERKAYNEQYF. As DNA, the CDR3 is TGTGCCAACCTACCCAGAGAACGGAAAGCCTACAATGAGCAGTACTTC.

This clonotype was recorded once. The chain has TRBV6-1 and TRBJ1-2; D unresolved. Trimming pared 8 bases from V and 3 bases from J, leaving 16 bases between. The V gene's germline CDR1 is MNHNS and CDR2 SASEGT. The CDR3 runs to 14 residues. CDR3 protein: CASFLSERDYGYTF. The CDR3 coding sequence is TGTGCCAGCTTCCTCAGCGAGCGGGACTATGGCTACACCTTC.

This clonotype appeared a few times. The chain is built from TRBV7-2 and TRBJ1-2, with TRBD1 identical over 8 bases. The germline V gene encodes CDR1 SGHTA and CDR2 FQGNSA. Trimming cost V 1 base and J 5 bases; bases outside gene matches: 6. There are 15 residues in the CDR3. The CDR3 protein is CASSLVTGVIYGYTF. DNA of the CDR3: TGTGCCAGCAGCTTAGTGACAGGGGTTATTTATGGCTACACCTTC. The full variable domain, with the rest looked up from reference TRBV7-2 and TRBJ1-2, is GAGVSQSPSNKVTEKGKDVELRCDPISGHTALYWYRQSLGQGLEFLIYFQGNSAPDKSGLPSDRFSAERTGGSVSTLTIQRTQQEDSAVYLCASSLVTGVIYGYTFGSGTRLTVV.

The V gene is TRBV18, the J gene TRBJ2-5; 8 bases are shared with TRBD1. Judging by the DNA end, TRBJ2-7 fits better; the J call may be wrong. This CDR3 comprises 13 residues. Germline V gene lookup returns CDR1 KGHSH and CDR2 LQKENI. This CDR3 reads CASSPSTGVEQYF. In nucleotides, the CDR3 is TGTGCCAGCTCACCTTCGACAGGGGTCGAGCAGTACTTC.

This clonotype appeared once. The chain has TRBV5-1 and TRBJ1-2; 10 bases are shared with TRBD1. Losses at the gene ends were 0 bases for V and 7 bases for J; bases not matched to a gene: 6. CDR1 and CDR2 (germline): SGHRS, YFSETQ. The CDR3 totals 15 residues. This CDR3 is CASSLEGQGSSGYTF. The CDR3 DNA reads TGCGCCAGCAGCTTGGAGGGACAGGGGAGTAGTGGCTACACCTTC.

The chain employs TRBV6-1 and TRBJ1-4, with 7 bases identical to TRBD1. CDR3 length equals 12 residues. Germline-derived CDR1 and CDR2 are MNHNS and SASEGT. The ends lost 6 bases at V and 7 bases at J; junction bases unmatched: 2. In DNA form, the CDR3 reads TGTGCCAGCAGACAGGGGACTGAAAAACTGTTTTTT. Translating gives CASRQGTEKLFF.